Below, 10 T cell receptor beta chains from the same sample are listed, as sequenced in a study of blood T cells in healthy people across ages. The authors ran a second PCR of about 7 to 12 cycles using a sample-barcoded 5' primer and a J-beta primer mix. TCRdb redid the calling of the 5' RACE reads with MiXCR, one entry per CDR3 protein. The top ten clones hold 20% to 25% of a sample with 700,000 or so distinct CDR3 sequences, about 20% of them seen once. The material sequenced was blood. The receptors originated from a man between 65 and 85 years old in good health.

This clonotype was observed a few times. The chain has TRBV20-1 and TRBJ2-7; 7 bases are a match to TRBD2. Germline CDR1 reads DFQATT; CDR2 reads SNEGSKA (reference sequence). With V trimmed by 7 bases and J by 0 bases, 6 bases remained unmatched. This CDR3 has 13 residues. The CDR3 DNA sequence: TGCAGTGTCCAGCGGGGCACCTCCTACGAGCAGTACTTC. It translates to CSVQRGTSYEQYF.

The rearrangement links TRBV9 to TRBJ1-1; D is unclear. This CDR3 region has 13 residues. V was shortened by 5 bases and J by 2 bases, with 10 bases between the two germline ends. Germline CDR1 is SGDLS and CDR2 is YYNGEE. This chain's CDR3 is CASRAGFNTEAFF. The CDR3 coding sequence is TGTGCCAGCAGGGCGGGGTTCAACACTGAAGCTTTCTTT. The full variable domain, in which reference TRBV9 and TRBJ1-1 provide the parts outside the CDR3, is DSGVTQTPKHLITATGQRVTLRCSPRSGDLSVYWYQQSLDQGLQFLIQYYNGEERAKGNILERFSAQQFPDLHSELNLSSLELGDSALYFCASRAGFNTEAFFGQGTRLTVV.

The V call is TRBV20-1, the J call TRBJ2-3; the match to TRBD2 covers 9 bases. The CDR3 is made up of 15 amino acids. Germline CDR1 reads DFQATT; CDR2 reads SNEGSKA (reference sequence). V was pared by 5 bases and J by 2 bases, with 8 bases of the junction left unmatched. DNA for the CDR3: TGCAGTGCTCACCGGTCTAGCGGGACCACAGATACGCAGTATTTT. This translates into CSAHRSSGTTDTQYF.

The chain has TRBV20-1 and TRBJ2-1, with D perhaps TRBD1 (6 bases). Trimming removed 6 bases at V and 1 base at J, with 16 bases between. Germline V gene sequence: CDR1 DFQATT, CDR2 SNEGSKA (reference sequence). CDR3 size: 15 residues. The CDR3 spells CSAPDGGRSYNEQFF. CDR3 coding DNA: TGCAGTGCCCCTGATGGGGGCAGGTCCTACAATGAGCAGTTCTTC.

This clonotype was counted only a few times. The chain is built from TRBV5-1 and TRBJ2-7; D might be TRBD1 or TRBD2, each matching 7 bases. The CDR3 is 17 residues long. The germline V gene encodes CDR1 SGHRS and CDR2 YFSETQ. V was cut by 0 bases and J by 3 bases, with 19 bases left in between. DNA of the CDR3: TGCGCCAGCAGCTTGGGGGGAGGGAGGGGGCTAGACTACGAGCAGTACGTC. Its translation is CASSLGGGRGLDYEQYV.

This clonotype turned up a few times. The J gene is TRBJ1-2, the V gene TRBV20-1, with 7 bases that match TRBD1. V lost 7 bases, J lost 6 bases, and 8 bases stayed unmatched. The germline V gene has CDR1 DFQATT and CDR2 SNEGSKA (reference sequence). This CDR3 region has 12 residues. The CDR3 nucleotides read TGCAGTGTTTTCAGGGGGAGTAATGGCTACACCTTC. It encodes CSVFRGSNGYTF.

This clonotype was seen more than once but under ten times. J is TRBJ1-6 and V is TRBV20-1; D call uncertain. Trimming stripped 3 bases from V and 9 bases from J, with 15 bases between. The CDR3 is 14 residues long. Germline V gives CDR1 DFQATT, CDR2 SNEGSKA (reference sequence). This chain's CDR3 is CSASFGVLGSPLHF. The CDR3 DNA is TGCAGTGCTAGTTTCGGAGTCTTGGGTTCACCCCTCCACTTT.

This chain joins TRBV18 and TRBJ1-1; no clear D. V was cut by 1 base and J by 3 bases, with 6 bases left in between. This CDR3 region has 13 residues. CDR1 is KGHSH and CDR2 is LQKENI in the germline V gene. CDR3 protein: CASSPRDDTEAFF. The CDR3 region has the DNA TGTGCCAGCTCACCACGGGATGACACTGAAGCTTTCTTT.

J is TRBJ2-3 and V is TRBV20-1; possibly TRBD1 or TRBD2 for D (6 bases each). The CDR3 length is 14 residues. Looked up from germline, CDR1 is DFQATT and CDR2 is SNEGSKA (reference sequence). Trimming removed 2 bases from V and 2 bases from J, with 11 bases in between. CDR3 nucleotide sequence: TGCAGTGCTAGATCCGGGGGCACCACAGATACGCAGTATTTT. Encoded protein: CSARSGGTTDTQYF.

A word on this clonotype: Because the CDR3 is missing its conserved closing phenylalanine or tryptophan, this is likely a read error. The chain employs TRBV20-1 and TRBJ2-1; 13 bases fit TRBD2. Germline V CDR1 and CDR2: DFQATT, SNEGSKA (reference sequence). With 5 bases clipped from V and 4 bases from J, the junction kept 5 bases outside the gene matches. The CDR3 extends over 15 amino acids. CDR3 protein: CSAQPGLAGYNEQFL. CDR3 nucleotides: TGCAGTGCTCAACCGGGACTAGCGGGGTACAATGAGCAGTTCCTC.